The next 12 T cell receptor delta chains were all read from a single sample in a study of Vγ9Vδ2 T cells in congenital toxoplasmosis listed by TCRdb under 2021. Sequencing was carried out with an Illumina MiSeq. cDNA was made by template-switch reverse transcription with TRGC- and TRDC-specific primers in one tube, using SuperScript II. The TRGC primer was designed for binding to both the TRGC1 and TRGC2 constant genes. After TCRdb called clones again from the public reads with CATT, rows with identical DNA were merged. The sample table records fewer than 700 delta-chain clones; almost 8% of these occur just once. The biggest ten clones account for 14% of the sample. The source material was gamma-delta T cells from blood. The receptors here all came from a child under 10 years old born to a mother with Toxoplasma gondii infection during pregnancy, either congenitally infected or uninfected (not recorded which).

By sample fraction, this clone is large. The V call is TRDV3, the J call TRDJ1; no reliable D call. Trimming stripped 3 bases from V and 0 bases from J, with 14 bases between. There are 14 residues in the CDR3. CDR1 TVYSNPD and CDR2 GDNSRS come from the germline V gene (reference sequence). The CDR3 nucleotides are TGTGCCTTAAACATCCAAATGTACACCGATAAACTCATCTTT. This codes for CALNIQMYTDKLIF.

This clone is classed as large. The chain has TRDV3 and TRDJ1, with 7 bases matching TRDD3. Germline CDR1 is TVYSNPD and CDR2 is GDNSRS (reference sequence). V was pared by 4 bases and J by 1 base, with 39 bases of the junction left unmatched. CDR3 length: 24 amino acids. CDR3 coding DNA: TGTGCCTCCCTGAACCTTTCCTCCCGGAGGGATGAGGTGACTCGGGGGATGAGCACCGATAAACTCATCTTT. Protein product: CASLNLSSRRDEVTRGMSTDKLIF.

This clone is large (0.1 to 1%) in the sample. The chain uses TRDV2 and TRDJ2, with 10 bases identical to TRDD3. This CDR3 contains 16 residues. The germline V gene has CDR1 GEAIGNYY and CDR2 EKD. The trim removed 0 bases at V and 2 bases at J, leaving 2 bases unmatched. The CDR3 here is CACDTVGGYLTAQLFF. The CDR3 region has the DNA TGTGCCTGTGACACCGTTGGGGGATACTTGACAGCACAACTCTTCTTT.

This clone rates as medium-sized. The chain combines TRDV1 with TRDJ1, with D possibly being TRDD2 (5 bases). The germline gives CDR1 TSWWSYY, CDR2 QGS. This CDR3 is built from 19 residues. V was trimmed by 0 bases and J by 10 bases, leaving 30 bases between them. CDR3 sequence: CALGELASLLAPDKMILIF. The CDR3 DNA reads TGTGCTCTTGGGGAACTAGCGAGTCTCCTAGCCCCCGATAAAATGATACTCATCTTT.

As for this clone: Since a far larger clone is one base different, this is likely a read error. The chain links TRDV3 to TRDJ2, with 9 bases that match TRDD3. The ends lost 0 bases at V and 0 bases at J; junction bases unmatched: 32. The CDR3 extends over 25 amino acids. Germline V gene lookup returns CDR1 TVYSNPD and CDR2 GDNSRS (reference sequence). Written as DNA, the CDR3 is TGTGCCTTTAGGGGAAGCCTACCCCTCCTTACTGGGGGAAAGGAATCCCAAGCTTTGACAGCACAACTCTTCTTT. The encoded protein is CAFRGSLPLLTGGKESQALTAQLFF.

This clone counts as medium-sized. The chain employs TRDV1 and TRDJ1; 9 nucleotides align to TRDD3. The CDR3 is 20 amino acids. From germline, CDR1 is TSWWSYY and CDR2 QGS. Trimming removed 1 base from V and 0 bases from J; junction bases left unmatched: 15. Written as DNA, the CDR3 is TGTGCTCTTGGGGAACACGGGCCGTACTGGGGGACTTCGTACACCGATAAACTCATCTTT. It specifies CALGEHGPYWGTSYTDKLIF.

By its share, this clone is large. This chain uses TRDV1 with TRDJ3; tentatively, D is TRDD2 (5 bases). This CDR3 comprises 19 residues. From germline, CDR1 is TSWWSYY and CDR2 QGS. V lost 1 base to trimming and J lost 0 bases, with 13 bases between them. CDR3 in DNA: TGTGCTCTTGGGGAACGCCCTACACTTAGCTCCTGGGACACCCGACAGATGTTTTTC. Amino acids: CALGERPTLSSWDTRQMFF.

By share of the sample, this clone is large. The sample carries other DNA sequences with the same CDR3. The rearrangement links TRDV2 to TRDJ1, with 12 bases that match TRDD3. Trimming removed 0 bases from V and 3 bases from J; junction bases left unmatched: 25. This CDR3 spans 23 amino acids. CDR1 is GEAIGNYY and CDR2 is EKD in the germline V gene. The CDR3 protein is CACDTGLEQRLSGGYVGSDKLIF. The DNA of the CDR3 is TGTGCCTGTGACACCGGACTGGAGCAAAGACTCTCTGGGGGATACGTGGGATCCGATAAACTCATCTTT.

This clone is large in the sample. This chain uses TRDV1 with TRDJ1, with D unresolved. Germline V gene lookup returns CDR1 TSWWSYY and CDR2 QGS. V gave up 4 bases and J gave up 5 bases, with 14 bases separating them. The CDR3 consists of 14 residues. CDR3 sequence: CALGGHSRRDKLIF. Here the CDR3 DNA reads TGTGCTCTTGGGGGGCATTCCCGCAGGGATAAACTCATCTTT.

On this clone itself: This sequence may be a read error, since a much larger clone differs from it by one base. Other DNA sequences in the same sample also yield this CDR3. V is TRDV1 and J is TRDJ1, with a weak D call TRDD3 (6 bases). The CDR3 spans 18 residues. Germline V gives CDR1 TSWWSYY, CDR2 QGS. CDR3 protein: CALGEQYYYWDGTDKLIF. CDR3 sequence (DNA): TGTGCTCTTGGGGAACAATACTATTACTGGGATGGGACCGATAAACTCATCTTC.

This clone is labeled medium-sized. This chain joins TRAV38-2/DV8 and TRDJ1; 11 bases match TRDD3. Germline loops: CDR1 TSESDYY, CDR2 QEAYKQQN. CDR3 length: 22 amino acids. J lost 2 bases, V lost 0 bases, and 21 bases had no gene match. CDR3 residues: CAYRSGGFLRLGDTRGTDKLIF. In DNA, the CDR3 is TGTGCTTATAGGAGCGGTGGGTTCCTACGGCTGGGGGATACTCGAGGTACCGATAAACTCATCTTT.

About this clone itself: A far more abundant clone sits one base away, making this likely a read error. The sample carries other DNA sequences with the same CDR3. The V call is TRDV1, the J call TRDJ1, with D perhaps TRDD2 or TRDD3 (5 bases each). Trimming removed 5 bases at V and 0 bases at J, with 43 bases between. This CDR3 region has 25 residues. CDR1 is TSWWSYY, CDR2 QGS, per germline. The CDR3 loop reads CALGPHRPPQAPGRLPYTYTDKLIF. The CDR3 bases are TGTGCTCTTGGGCCCCATCGGCCGCCTCAGGCCCCTGGCCGACTTCCCTATACGTACACCGATAAACTCATCTTT.